The 28 T cell receptor beta chains listed next were all sequenced from one sample in a study of beta chain features in type 1 diabetes (dated 2018 in TCRdb). For these receptors, no antigen is known. Summary of the overall study and its limitations: A moderate but significant shortening of TCRB CDR3 length was observed in type 1 diabetes patients in all four CD4+ subsets.

The protocol used for the library was the immunoSEQ multiplex PCR assay. The entire isolated RNA was reverse transcribed using the High Capacity cDNA Reverse Transcription Kit, and thus expressed TCRB transcripts were sequenced. Drawn from immuneACCESS, this table holds only the in-frame rearrangements with V and J called that TCRdb kept. Clones are partly lost; checked studies trace under half to an unresolved V gene and leave the rest unexplained. The sample table holds about 280,000 clones, of which 15% were seen once. The top ten clones comprise approximately 0.015% of the sample. The sequencing sample was made of naive CD4+ T cells from blood. The label giving this sample's cell subset or site can be read as: true naive CD4+ T cells. Receptors were obtained from a man younger than 35 with type 1 diabetes.

This clone was observed a few times. The V and J genes are TRBV30 and TRBJ1-2, with D unclear. The V end was cut by 3 bases, the J end by 3 bases, with 11 bases between. This CDR3 has 13 amino acids. Germline V lookup: CDR1 GTSNPN, CDR2 SVGIG (reference sequence). The CDR3 sequence: CAWSPLLYYGYTF. In DNA, the CDR3 is TGTGCCTGGAGCCCACTGCTGTACTATGGCTACACCTTC.

The chain joins TRBV19 to TRBJ1-2, with 9 bases matching TRBD1. Per germline, CDR1 LNHDA and CDR2 SQIVND (reference sequence). The CDR3 covers 14 residues. The V gene end was trimmed by 7 bases and the J gene end by 2 bases; junction bases not matched to a gene: 5. CDR3 in amino acids: CASIGQGPNYGYTF. CDR3 sequence (DNA): TGTGCCAGTATCGGACAGGGGCCCAACTATGGCTACACCTTC.

The sample holds a few counts of this clone. The V gene is TRBV19, the J gene TRBJ2-3; D is perhaps TRBD2 (6 bases). The V gene's germline CDR1 is LNHDA and CDR2 SQIVND (reference sequence). CDR3 size: 13 residues. Trimming pared 6 bases from V and 4 bases from J, leaving 11 bases between. CDR3 in amino acids: CASSGSRSDTQYF. The DNA of the CDR3 is TGTGCCAGTAGCGGGAGCAGATCAGATACGCAGTATTTT. The entire variable domain, with the rest obtained from reference TRBV19 and TRBJ2-3, is as follows: DGGITQSPKYLFRKEGQNVTLSCEQNLNHDAMYWYRQDPGQGLRLIYYSQIVNDFQKGDIAEGYSVSREKKESFPLTVTSAQKNPTAFYLCASSGSRSDTQYFGPGTRLTVL.

J is TRBJ1-2 and V is TRBV9, with D unresolved. The germline V and J ends were trimmed by 0 bases and 0 bases, with 12 bases remaining between them. Germline assignment: CDR1 SGDLS and CDR2 YYNGEE. CDR3 length: 16 residues. CDR3 in amino acids: CASSVERGKANYGYTF. The CDR3 region has the DNA TGTGCCAGCAGCGTAGAGCGAGGGAAAGCTAACTATGGCTACACCTTC.

This chain uses TRBV4-1 with TRBJ2-7; unclear D gene. Germline V gene lookup returns CDR1 MGHRA and CDR2 YSYEKL. This CDR3 is built from 15 residues. Trimming left V 0 bases short and J 0 bases short, with 9 bases between. The CDR3 DNA sequence: TGCGCCAGCAGCCAAGAAGAGCTCCGCTCCTACGAGCAGTACTTC. Protein product: CASSQEELRSYEQYF.

The chain combines TRBV6-5 with TRBJ1-3; D is unresolved. Between the trimmed V and J ends, which lost 6 bases and 0 bases, there was a span of 12 bases. The CDR3 length is 15 residues. CDR1 and CDR2 (germline): MNHEY, SVGAGI. The CDR3 is CASSRQPDSGNTIYF. The CDR3 nucleotides are TGTGCCAGCAGCCGACAACCCGACTCTGGAAACACCATATATTTT.

This clone was counted a few times. The chain uses TRBV7-9 and TRBJ2-1; 14 bases are shared with TRBD2. This CDR3 region has 18 residues. The J segment lost 4 bases and the V segment lost 3 bases, leaving 8 bases of the junction unmatched. The germline V gene encodes CDR1 SEHNR and CDR2 FQNEAQ (reference sequence). The CDR3 DNA reads as TGTGCCAGCAGCTTCCCCGTGACTAGCGGGAGGGTTTACAATGAGCAGTTCTTC. Translating gives CASSFPVTSGRVYNEQFF.

This clone was counted only a few times. The chain employs TRBV5-6 and TRBJ1-2; D remains unclear. V was trimmed by 3 bases and J by 4 bases, leaving 22 bases between them. Looked up from germline, CDR1 is SGHDT and CDR2 is YYEEEE. The CDR3 sequence is 17 residues long. The CDR3 here is CASSSLTSSDAVYGYTF. CDR3 in DNA: TGTGCCAGCAGCTCCTTAACCAGCAGCGACGCGGTCTATGGCTACACCTTC.

CDR3 sequence: CASSFSPGQVQYF. The CDR3 nucleotides read TGCGCCAGCAGCTTCTCTCCGGGACAGGTACAGTATTTT. V and J are TRBV5-1 and TRBJ2-3; TRBD1 agrees at 8 bases. This CDR3 is 13 amino acids long. Looked up from germline, CDR1 is SGHRS and CDR2 is YFSETQ. The J segment lost 12 bases and the V segment lost 2 bases, leaving 8 bases of the junction unmatched.

A few counts support this clone. The rearrangement uses TRBV28 and TRBJ2-6; D might be TRBD2 (5 bases). Germline CDR1 MDHEN, CDR2 SYDVKM. The CDR3 covers 17 residues. V lost 3 bases and J lost 0, with 12 bases in between. CDR3 loop: CASSFYGLLSGANVLTF. The CDR3 DNA sequence: TGTGCCAGCAGTTTCTACGGACTGCTCTCTGGGGCCAACGTCCTGACTTTC.

Only a few counts were recorded for this clone. The chain recombines TRBV30 with TRBJ2-7; 11 nucleotides align to TRBD1. J gave up 6 bases and V 4 bases, and 8 bases lay outside the gene matches. Per germline, CDR1 GTSNPN and CDR2 SVGIG (reference sequence). CDR3 length: 14 residues. The CDR3 sequence: CAWMALGTGGEQYF. CDR3 DNA sequence: TGTGCCTGGATGGCCCTGGGGACAGGGGGCGAGCAGTACTTC.

This sequence joins TRBV18 and TRBJ2-7; D uncertain. V was trimmed by 3 bases and J by 7 bases, leaving 22 bases between them. The germline V gene encodes CDR1 KGHSH and CDR2 LQKENI. CDR3 length: 16 amino acids. The CDR3 DNA sequence: TGTGCCAGCTCACCTCCCGACCGACACAGAAAGGTTGAGCAGTACTTC. It is translated as CASSPPDRHRKVEQYF.

This clone was picked up a small number of times. The chain joins TRBV27 to TRBJ2-6, with D possibly matching TRBD1 (5 bases). Per germline, CDR1 MNHEY and CDR2 SMNVEV (reference sequence). V lost 6 bases to trimming and J lost 2 bases, with 26 bases between them. This CDR3 is 20 amino acids long. CDR3 sequence: CASSPIFDSSYRAGANVLTF. As DNA, the CDR3 is TGTGCCAGCAGCCCAATCTTCGACAGCAGTTATAGAGCTGGGGCCAACGTCCTGACTTTC.

The sample holds many counts of this clone. The rearrangement uses TRBV29-1 and TRBJ2-1; maybe TRBD2 (5 bases). The CDR3 loop spans 12 amino acids. From germline, CDR1 is SQVTM and CDR2 ANQGSEA. V gave up 6 bases and J gave up 8 bases, with 14 bases separating them. Written as DNA, the CDR3 is TGCAGCGTGCGACGGGGAGTCTATGAGCAGTTCTTC. Its translation is CSVRRGVYEQFF.

V gene TRBV14 combines with J gene TRBJ2-3; 9 bases map to TRBD2. V shed 1 base, J shed 6 bases, and the junction held 5 bases outside the gene matches. The CDR3 loop spans 15 amino acids. The germline V gene has CDR1 SGHDN and CDR2 FVKESK. CDR3 nucleotides: TGTGCCAGCAGCCAAGGAAAAAGCGGGGGGGATACGCAGTATTTT. Translation gives CASSQGKSGGDTQYF.

This clone came up a few times. The CDR3, as DNA: TGTGCCAGCAGCGCCCGTGGCAGCGGGGGGGCCCATGAGCAGTTCTTC. Translation gives CASSARGSGGAHEQFF. The chain has TRBV9 and TRBJ2-1; 10 positions agree with TRBD2. V dropped 3 bases and J dropped 8; count of bases not matched to a gene: 11. CDR3 length: 16 residues. Germline-derived CDR1 and CDR2 are SGDLS and YYNGEE.

V and J are TRBV7-9 and TRBJ2-2, with TRBD1 as a possible D gene (5 bases). With 3 bases removed from V and 2 bases from J, the gap between germline ends came to 13 bases. Looked up from germline, CDR1 is SEHNR and CDR2 is FQNEAQ (reference sequence). The CDR3 loop spans 16 amino acids. The DNA of the CDR3 is TGTGCCAGCAGCTTTGAACGCAGGGTCAACACCGGGGAGCTGTTTTTT. Its translation is CASSFERRVNTGELFF. The whole variable domain, filled in from reference TRBV7-9 and TRBJ2-2, reads DTGVSQNPRHKITKRGQNVTFRCDPISEHNRLYWYRQTLGQGPEFLTYFQNEAQLEKSRLLSDRFSAERPKGSFSTLEIQRTEQGDSAMYLCASSFERRVNTGELFFGEGSRLTVL.

A few counts support this clone. Other nucleotide sequences in the sample specify the same CDR3. The V call is TRBV18, the J call TRBJ2-7; D gene unclear. This CDR3 comprises 14 residues. Germline CDR1 KGHSH, CDR2 LQKENI. The germline V and J ends were trimmed by 0 bases and 0 bases, with 6 bases remaining between them. The CDR3: CASSPPASSYEQYF. In DNA, the CDR3 is TGTGCCAGCTCACCACCTGCGAGCTCCTACGAGCAGTACTTC.

The chain combines TRBV7-8 with TRBJ1-2; D uncertain. The V end was cut by 5 bases, the J end by 5 bases, with 15 bases between. This CDR3 is built from 14 residues. The germline V gene encodes CDR1 SGHVS and CDR2 FQNEAQ. This CDR3 is CASSPFGVGYGYTF. Here the CDR3 DNA reads TGTGCCAGCAGCCCTTTCGGGGTTGGGTATGGCTACACCTTC. The entire variable domain, with the rest obtained from reference TRBV7-8 and TRBJ1-2, is as follows: GAGVSQSPRYKVAKRGQDVALRCDPISGHVSLFWYQQALGQGPEFLTYFQNEAQLDKSGLPSDRFFAERPEGSVSTLKIQRTQQEDSAVYLCASSPFGVGYGYTFGSGTRLTVV.

This clone was observed a handful of times. The V call is TRBV6-6, the J call TRBJ2-1; a possible D gene is TRBD2 (6 bases). Between the trimmed V and J ends, which lost 2 bases and 8 bases, there was a span of 13 bases. The germline V gene encodes CDR1 MNHNY and CDR2 SVGAGI (reference sequence). The CDR3 extends over 14 amino acids. The CDR3 coding sequence is TGTGCCAGCAGTTACACCGGGGGAGGCCATGAGCAGTTCTTC. It encodes CASSYTGGGHEQFF.

The CDR3 DNA reads TGTGCCAGTAGAGGGACTATCCGGGAGACCCAGTACTTC. Protein sequence: CASRGTIRETQYF. The gene calls are TRBV19 and TRBJ2-5, with 7 bases matching TRBD2. V dropped 6 bases and J dropped 5; count of bases not matched to a gene: 6. The CDR3 is made up of 13 amino acids. CDR1 is LNHDA, CDR2 SQIVND, per germline (reference sequence). The whole variable domain, remainder taken from reference TRBV19 and TRBJ2-5, is DGGITQSPKYLFRKEGQNVTLSCEQNLNHDAMYWYRQDPGQGLRLIYYSQIVNDFQKGDIAEGYSVSREKKESFPLTVTSAQKNPTAFYLCASRGTIRETQYFGPGTRLLVL.

This clone turned up a few times. The chain has TRBV7-2 and TRBJ2-5, with D hard to call. This CDR3 contains 13 residues. V lost 1 base to trimming and J lost 4 bases, with 7 bases between them. Germline V CDR1 and CDR2: SGHTA, FQGNSA. The CDR3 sequence is CASSLGSVETQYF. In nucleotides, the CDR3 is TGTGCCAGCAGCTTAGGCAGCGTAGAGACCCAGTACTTC.

The rearrangement links TRBV7-9 to TRBJ1-2; D uncertain. The V end was cut by 1 base, the J end by 5 bases, with 8 bases between. This CDR3 is built from 13 residues. Germline V lookup: CDR1 SEHNR, CDR2 FQNEAQ (reference sequence). The CDR3 bases are TGTGCCAGCAGCTTAGGGCAGACATATGGCTACACCTTC. Amino acid sequence: CASSLGQTYGYTF.

This sequence joins TRBV12-5 and TRBJ2-1; TRBD1 agrees at 8 bases. The CDR3 loop spans 13 amino acids. Germline V gene sequence: CDR1 LGHNT, CDR2 FRNRAP. The V segment lost 3 bases and the J segment 9 bases; nucleotides outside the gene matches: 4. DNA of the CDR3: TGTGCTAGTGGTTTAGCAGGGGGCAGTGAGCAGTTCTTC. This encodes CASGLAGGSEQFF. The variable domain in full, with the rest retrieved from reference TRBV12-5 and TRBJ2-1, is DARVTQTPRHKVTEMGQEVTMRCQPILGHNTVFWYRQTMMQGLELLAYFRNRAPLDDSGMPKDRFSAEMPDATLATLKIQPSEPRDSAVYFCASGLAGGSEQFFGPGTRLTVL.

V is TRBV18 and J is TRBJ2-1; maybe TRBD2 (6 bases). Per germline, CDR1 KGHSH and CDR2 LQKENI. The CDR3 contains 13 residues. The V end was cut by 5 bases, the J end by 5 bases, with 10 bases between. The CDR3 bases are TGTGCCAGCTCAGAGGGGAGGAACAATGAGCAGTTCTTC. Encoded protein: CASSEGRNNEQFF.

The V and J genes are TRBV4-2 and TRBJ2-1, with 8 nucleotides matching TRBD2. The trim removed 4 bases at V and 8 bases at J, leaving 1 base unmatched. Germline loops: CDR1 LGHNA, CDR2 YNFKEQ. The CDR3 contains 12 residues. In DNA, the CDR3 is TGTGCCAGCAGCCCGCGGGGGGATGAGCAGTTCTTC. Translated: CASSPRGDEQFF.

This clone occurred a few times. The chain employs TRBV28 and TRBJ2-1; TRBD2 might be the D (6 bases). Germline V lookup: CDR1 MDHEN, CDR2 SYDVKM. This CDR3 has 11 amino acids. CDR3 nucleotide sequence: TGTGCTGCGGGAATGTTGTATGAGCAGTTCTTC. Translating it yields CAAGMLYEQFF. Drawing the rest from reference TRBV28 and TRBJ2-1, the complete variable domain is DVKVTQSSRYLVKRTGEKVFLECVQDMDHENMFWYRQDPGLGLRLIYFSYDVKMKEKGDIPEGYSVSREKKERFSLILESASTNQTSMYLCAAGMLYEQFFGPGTRLTVL.

The chain recombines TRBV28 with TRBJ1-1; D is uncertain. This CDR3 has 16 amino acids. CDR1 and CDR2 from the germline V gene are MDHEN and SYDVKM. Trimming pared 5 bases from V and 1 base from J, leaving 17 bases between. CDR3 nucleotide sequence: TGTGCCAGCAGTCCCCCCAGAGGTTTTGGGAACACTGAAGCTTTCTTT. Residues: CASSPPRGFGNTEAFF.